Listed below are T cell receptor beta chains from one sample, sequenced in a study of monozygotic twins with cystic fibrosis. The repertoire was sequenced with immunoSEQ multiplex PCR; TCRdb's copy has only in-frame clones and lacks some. The data show around 30,000 clones, with about 82% seen just once and approximately 0.93% held by the top ten. Sequenced sample: blood. These receptors were taken from a girl aged 2 to 10 with cystic fibrosis. Both conserved end residues are part of each CDR3. The order of the fields is V gene, D gene, clone size, J gene, CDR3 protein, CDR3 DNA. D genes are given only for firm matches. For some rows the clone size is stated as once, few or many, or as a class when expanded; others skip it.

TRBV27	NA	NA	TRBJ1-5	CASGSLVGDQPQHF	TGTGCCAGCGGTAGTCTTGTGGGGGATCAGCCCCAGCATTTT
TRBV19	TRBD1	NA	TRBJ1-1	CASSTGGTQNTEAFF	TGTGCCAGTAGTACAGGGGGGACACAGAACACTGAAGCTTTCTTT
TRBV7-9	NA	NA	TRBJ2-7	CASSLADTTYEQYF	TGTGCCAGCAGCTTAGCAGACACGACCTACGAGCAGTACTTC
TRBV4-1	TRBD1	NA	TRBJ2-1	CASSTRTGGHDSYNEQFF	TGCGCCAGCAGCACACGGACAGGGGGCCATGACTCCTACAATGAGCAGTTCTTC
TRBV7-8	TRBD2	NA	TRBJ2-5	CASSLNGGRSQETQYF	TGTGCCAGCAGCTTAAACGGCGGGAGATCGCAAGAGACCCAGTACTTC
TRBV18	TRBD1	NA	TRBJ1-2	CASSPEASAGQGNYGYTF	TGTGCCAGCTCACCAGAGGCTTCAGCGGGACAGGGGAACTATGGCTACACCTTC
TRBV15	NA	NA	TRBJ1-1	CATSPGGGSLLAFF	TGTGCCACCAGCCCGGGGGGGGGATCCCTCCTGGCTTTCTTT
TRBV4-1	NA	NA	TRBJ1-2	CASSQDGGAANYGYTF	TGCGCCAGCAGCCAAGATGGGGGAGCGGCTAACTATGGCTACACCTTC
TRBV27	NA	NA	TRBJ2-3	CASSSLKNTQYF	TGTGCCAGCAGTTCGCTTAAAAATACGCAGTATTTT
TRBV4-1	NA	NA	TRBJ1-6	CASSQIHSDNSPLHF	TGCGCCAGCAGCCAAATACATTCAGACAATTCACCCCTCCACTTT
TRBV5-4	NA	NA	TRBJ2-3	CASSLGPRVSTDTQYF	TGTGCCAGCAGCTTGGGTCCGCGGGTTAGCACAGATACGCAGTATTTT
TRBV18	NA	NA	TRBJ1-1	CASSPQPTAVVTEAFF	TGTGCCAGCTCACCCCAACCTACGGCCGTAGTGACTGAAGCTTTCTTT
TRBV20-1	NA	once	TRBJ2-1	CSASDYFEQFF	TGCAGTGCCAGCGACTATTTTGAGCAGTTCTTC
TRBV7-2	NA	NA	TRBJ1-1	CASSHEWGGTEAFF	TGTGCCAGCAGCCACGAATGGGGTGGCACTGAAGCTTTCTTT
TRBV2	NA	once	TRBJ1-3	CASSGTASGNTIYF	TGTGCCAGCAGTGGGACAGCTTCTGGAAACACCATATATTTT
TRBV6-1	TRBD2	NA	TRBJ2-1	CASIRAGGTYNEQFF	TGTGCCAGCATCCGAGCGGGAGGAACCTACAATGAGCAGTTCTTC
TRBV5-1	NA	once	TRBJ2-5	CASSLGRGGETQYF	TGCGCCAGCAGCTTGGGTCGGGGTGGCGAGACCCAGTACTTC
TRBV27	NA	NA	TRBJ1-1	CASSLSSGSRAFF	TGTGCCAGCAGTTTATCCTCCGGATCTCGGGCTTTCTTT
TRBV30	NA	NA	TRBJ2-2	CAWTLGKRWGNTGELFF	TGTGCCTGGACGTTAGGCAAAAGGTGGGGAAACACCGGGGAGCTGTTTTTT
TRBV10-3	NA	NA	TRBJ2-7	CAIRTDSYEQYF	TGTGCCATCAGGACAGACAGCTACGAGCAGTACTTC
TRBV4-1	NA	NA	TRBJ2-3	CASSQTPGPGSGTDTQYF	TGCGCCAGCAGCCAAACTCCAGGCCCGGGGTCGGGCACAGATACGCAGTATTTT
TRBV19	NA	once	TRBJ2-2	CASSYRDDYTGELFF	TGTGCCAGTAGCTACCGGGACGACTACACCGGGGAGCTGTTTTTT
TRBV27	NA	NA	TRBJ2-1	CASSPRQGRADHEQFF	TGTGCCAGCAGCCCCCGTCAGGGGAGGGCCGACCATGAGCAGTTCTTC
TRBV14	TRBD1	NA	TRBJ2-7	CASSHGQGSEQYF	TGTGCCAGCAGCCACGGACAGGGCAGCGAGCAGTACTTC
TRBV29-1	TRBD2	NA	TRBJ2-3	CSSGLAGPTDTQYF	TGCAGCTCCGGACTAGCGGGGCCCACAGATACGCAGTATTTT
TRBV5-6	TRBD1	few	TRBJ1-2	CASSPQGARGHGYTF	TGTGCCAGCAGCCCACAGGGGGCGCGCGGTCATGGCTACACCTTC
TRBV29-1	NA	few	TRBJ1-1	CSVESNTEAFF	TGCAGCGTTGAATCGAACACTGAAGCTTTCTTT
TRBV5-6	NA	NA	TRBJ1-1	CASSVGRVGTEAFF	TGTGCCAGCAGCGTTGGGAGGGTTGGCACTGAAGCTTTCTTT
TRBV19	NA	NA	TRBJ1-5	CASRSGYQPQHF	TGTGCCAGTAGGTCAGGGTACCAGCCCCAGCATTTT
TRBV19	TRBD2	NA	TRBJ2-7	CATGKGTSGSYEQYF	TGTGCCACCGGGAAGGGGACTAGCGGCTCCTACGAGCAGTACTTC
TRBV2	NA	few	TRBJ2-7	CASSVPDSYEQYF	TGTGCCAGCAGTGTACCAGACAGCTACGAGCAGTACTTC
TRBV29-1	TRBD2	NA	TRBJ2-5	CSVVLAGDGGETQYF	TGCAGCGTTGTCCTTGCGGGAGATGGGGGAGAGACCCAGTACTTC
TRBV18	NA	NA	TRBJ2-3	CASSPQGAGKKDTQYF	TGTGCCAGCTCACCACAGGGTGCCGGGAAGAAAGATACGCAGTATTTT
TRBV18	NA	NA	TRBJ2-7	CASSRADEQYF	TGTGCCAGCTCACGTGCTGACGAGCAGTACTTC
TRBV28	NA	few	TRBJ2-7	CATAYHEQYF	TGTGCCACTGCTTACCACGAGCAGTACTTC
TRBV11-2	NA	NA	TRBJ2-5	CASSPLRKPRETQYF	TGTGCCAGCAGCCCCCTTCGAAAACCGCGGGAGACCCAGTACTTC
TRBV30	NA	NA	TRBJ1-4	CAWSVRRGGEKLFF	TGTGCCTGGAGTGTACGGCGGGGGGGTGAAAAACTGTTTTTT
TRBV5-6	TRBD1	NA	TRBJ2-7	CASSPMTGRDYEQYF	TGTGCCAGCAGCCCAATGACAGGGAGAGACTACGAGCAGTACTTC
TRBV11-2	NA	NA	TRBJ1-2	CASSLNHSPGTGYTF	TGTGCCAGCAGCTTAAATCACTCGCCAGGGACGGGCTACACCTTC
TRBV30	NA	NA	TRBJ1-1	CAWVRTTEAFF	TGTGCCTGGGTCAGGACCACTGAAGCTTTCTTT
TRBV29-1	TRBD2	once	TRBJ2-6	CSVGLAGAGANVLTF	TGCAGCGTTGGTCTAGCGGGAGCTGGGGCCAACGTCCTGACTTTC
TRBV30	NA	NA	TRBJ1-1	CAWSGGGPNTEAFF	TGTGCCTGGAGTGGGGGGGGGCCGAACACTGAAGCTTTCTTT
TRBV29-1	NA	NA	TRBJ1-1	CSVEGRLNTEAFF	TGCAGCGTTGAAGGTCGGCTGAACACTGAAGCTTTCTTT
TRBV10-2	NA	NA	TRBJ1-5	CASSGAGNQPQHF	TGCGCCAGCAGTGGGGCAGGGAATCAGCCCCAGCATTTT
TRBV6-5	TRBD2	NA	TRBJ2-1	CASSSVGGRNEQFF	TGTGCCAGCAGTTCGGTGGGAGGGAGGAATGAGCAGTTCTTC
TRBV30	NA	few	TRBJ1-2	CAWSPGTHLNYGYTF	TGTGCCTGGAGCCCCGGGACTCACCTAAACTATGGCTACACCTTC
TRBV2	TRBD1	NA	TRBJ2-7	CASSPETGTADEQYF	TGTGCCAGCAGTCCGGAGACAGGGACCGCGGACGAGCAGTACTTC
TRBV5-1	NA	NA	TRBJ1-1	CASSLSPDNTEAFF	TGCGCCAGCAGCCTCTCCCCGGACAACACTGAAGCTTTCTTT
TRBV4-1	NA	NA	TRBJ1-6	CASSIRKESSYNSPLHF	TGCGCCAGCAGCATTCGAAAGGAGAGCTCCTATAATTCACCCCTCCACTTT
TRBV6-5	NA	NA	TRBJ2-1	CASSSSGDYNEQFF	TGTGCCAGCAGTAGTAGCGGCGACTACAATGAGCAGTTCTTC
TRBV27	TRBD1	NA	TRBJ1-2	CASSLTGYRDSSYGYTF	TGTGCCAGCAGTTTAACTGGATACCGGGACAGCTCCTATGGCTACACCTTC
TRBV5-1	NA	once	TRBJ1-4	CASSLAVPGVGNEKLFF	TGCGCCAGCAGCTTGGCGGTTCCCGGAGTTGGGAATGAAAAACTGTTTTTT
TRBV15	NA	NA	TRBJ1-6	CATSRARGGNSPLHF	TGTGCCACCAGCAGAGCACGGGGGGGTAATTCACCCCTCCACTTT
TRBV30	NA	NA	TRBJ2-7	CAWSVWVEDSYEQYF	TGTGCCTGGAGTGTCTGGGTTGAGGATTCCTACGAGCAGTACTTC